A selection of T cell receptor beta chains follows, all from one sample in a study of CD8 T cells in Susac syndrome. TCRdb re-called the immunoSEQ multiplex PCR reads with MiXCR, one entry per CDR3 protein. The sample records 250,000 to 300,000 distinct CDR3 sequences, around 84% being singletons. The sequencing sample was made of CD8+ T cells from PBMCs. Source of these receptors: a human donor with multiple sclerosis. Each CDR3 is given with its conserved first and last residue. D genes are given only for firm matches. Not every row has a clone size; where given, it reads once, few, many or a size class.

CDR3: CSAPGTSLYEQYF
DNA: TGCAGTGCCCCCGGGACTAGCTTGTACGAGCAGTACTTC
V: TRBV20-1
J: TRBJ2-7
length: 13
size: few
D: TRBD2

CDR3: CATSEGNQPQHF
DNA: TGTGCCACCAGTGAAGGTAATCAGCCCCAGCATTTT
V: TRBV24-1
J: TRBJ1-5
length: 12
size: few
D: -

CDR3: CAWSPRLQRDSYYGYTF
DNA: TGTGCCTGGAGTCCCCGTCTACAACGGGACAGTTACTATGGCTACACCTTC
V: TRBV30
J: TRBJ1-2
length: 17
size: -
D: TRBD1

CDR3: CASSAGDSPSYEQYF
DNA: TGTGCCAGCAGCGCGGGGGACAGTCCCTCCTACGAGCAGTACTTC
V: TRBV9
J: TRBJ2-7
length: 15
size: -
D: -

CDR3: CASGLVPFPSYEQYF
DNA: TGTGCTAGTGGTTTGGTACCCTTTCCCTCCTACGAGCAGTACTTC
V: TRBV12-5
J: TRBJ2-7
length: 15
size: -
D: -

CDR3: CASSELATSTDTQYF
DNA: TGTGCCAGCAGTGAACTAGCGACTAGCACAGATACGCAGTATTTT
V: TRBV2
J: TRBJ2-3
length: 15
size: -
D: -

CDR3: CASSQEMKRRALITDTQYF
DNA: TGTGCCAGCAGCCAAGAGATGAAGCGGAGGGCCCTTATCACAGATACGCAGTATTTT
V: TRBV4-2
J: TRBJ2-3
length: 19
size: -
D: -

CDR3: CASSDDYTETQYF
DNA: TGTGCCAGCAGTGACGACTACACGGAGACCCAGTACTTC
V: TRBV9
J: TRBJ2-5
length: 13
size: -
D: -

CDR3: CASSPQGATGELFF
DNA: TGTGCCAGCAGTCCACAGGGGGCAACCGGGGAGCTGTTTTTT
V: TRBV28
J: TRBJ2-2
length: 14
size: -
D: TRBD1

CDR3: CSVGTFDSNQPQHF
DNA: TGCAGCGTTGGGACATTTGATAGCAATCAGCCCCAGCATTTT
V: TRBV29-1
J: TRBJ1-5
length: 14
size: -
D: -

CDR3: CASSLTVGTGPAKNIQYF
DNA: TGCGCCAGCAGCTTAACGGTAGGAACAGGCCCAGCCAAAAACATTCAGTACTTC
V: TRBV5-1
J: TRBJ2-4
length: 18
size: -
D: -

CDR3: CASSQGVYNEQFF
DNA: TGTGCCAGCAGCCAGGGTGTCTACAATGAGCAGTTCTTC
V: TRBV3-1
J: TRBJ2-1
length: 13
size: -
D: -

CDR3: CASSLWKGQGDYEQYF
DNA: TGTGCCAGCAGTTTATGGAAGGGACAGGGGGACTACGAGCAGTACTTC
V: TRBV28
J: TRBJ2-7
length: 16
size: -
D: TRBD1

CDR3: CATSRDGGISEKLFF
DNA: TGTGCCACCAGCAGAGATGGGGGTATTAGTGAAAAACTGTTTTTT
V: TRBV15
J: TRBJ1-4
length: 15
size: -
D: -

CDR3: CASSHTGYEQYF
DNA: TGTGCCAGCAGTCATACGGGGTACGAGCAGTACTTC
V: TRBV27
J: TRBJ2-7
length: 12
size: -
D: -

CDR3: CASSLGGDDLFF
DNA: TGTGCCAGCAGCTTAGGCGGGGACGATCTGTTTTTT
V: TRBV7-9
J: TRBJ2-2
length: 12
size: -
D: -

CDR3: CASSLQGYNEQFF
DNA: TGTGCCAGCAGCCTACAGGGATACAATGAGCAGTTCTTC
V: TRBV6-6
J: TRBJ2-1
length: 13
size: -
D: -

CDR3: CASSPRRERGIRAVF
DNA: TGTGCCAGCAGCCCCCGAAGAGAGAGAGGAATACGAGCAGTCTTC
V: TRBV28
J: TRBJ2-7
length: 15
size: -
D: -

CDR3: CASSLGRDSVLNYGYTF
DNA: TGTGCCAGCAGCTTAGGGCGGGACAGCGTCCTTAACTATGGCTACACCTTC
V: TRBV7-8
J: TRBJ1-2
length: 17
size: once
D: TRBD1

CDR3: CASSFEQGGTDTQYF
DNA: TGTGCCAGCAGTTTCGAGCAGGGTGGCACAGATACGCAGTATTTT
V: TRBV28
J: TRBJ2-3
length: 15
size: few
D: -

CDR3: CASSYSSGGSYYGYTF
DNA: TGTGCCAGTAGTTACTCCTCAGGGGGCAGTTACTATGGCTACACCTTC
V: TRBV19
J: TRBJ1-2
length: 16
size: -
D: TRBD1

CDR3: CASSSREVGAGQFF
DNA: TGTGCTAGCAGCTCCAGAGAGGTCGGGGCGGGGCAGTTCTTC
V: TRBV7-7
J: TRBJ2-1
length: 14
size: -
D: -

CDR3: CASSLGDGMSYEQYF
DNA: TGTGCCAGCAGCTTGGGGGACGGAATGTCGTACGAGCAGTACTTC
V: TRBV5-6
J: TRBJ2-7
length: 15
size: once
D: -

CDR3: CASSAKRPGQGTQETQYF
DNA: TGTGCCAGCAGCGCGAAGAGGCCCGGACAAGGGACGCAAGAGACCCAGTACTTC
V: TRBV7-6
J: TRBJ2-5
length: 18
size: -
D: -

CDR3: CASSFRTPHNEQFF
DNA: TGTGCCAGCAGCTTCCGGACACCCCACAATGAGCAGTTCTTC
V: TRBV7-9
J: TRBJ2-1
length: 14
size: -
D: -

CDR3: CSVEFPTGYRTDTQYF
DNA: TGCAGCGTTGAGTTCCCTACAGGGTACCGCACAGATACGCAGTATTTT
V: TRBV29-1
J: TRBJ2-3
length: 16
size: -
D: -

CDR3: CATSDGGTTYNEQFF
DNA: TGTGCCACCAGTGATGGTGGGACTACCTACAATGAGCAGTTCTTC
V: TRBV24-1
J: TRBJ2-1
length: 15
size: -
D: TRBD2

CDR3: CASSGTRAIDEQYF
DNA: TGCGCCAGCAGTGGGACTAGGGCGATCGACGAGCAGTACTTC
V: TRBV10-2
J: TRBJ2-7
length: 14
size: -
D: TRBD2

CDR3: CASSPVGQVHTGELFF
DNA: TGTGCCAGCAGCCCCGTAGGCCAGGTACACACCGGGGAGCTGTTTTTT
V: TRBV9
J: TRBJ2-2
length: 16
size: -
D: -

CDR3: CASSQESASGILHEQYF
DNA: TGTGCCAGCAGCCAAGAGTCGGCTAGCGGGATACTCCACGAGCAGTACTTC
V: TRBV4-2
J: TRBJ2-7
length: 17
size: -
D: TRBD2

CDR3: CASSRVLRQEGYTF
DNA: TGTGCCAGCAGCCGAGTTCTTAGACAGGAGGGCTACACCTTC
V: TRBV7-9
J: TRBJ1-2
length: 14
size: once
D: -

CDR3: CASSLGTLGYEQYF
DNA: TGTGCCAGCAGCCTCGGGACCTTAGGATACGAGCAGTACTTC
V: TRBV28
J: TRBJ2-7
length: 14
size: -
D: -

CDR3: CASSYSSSGRAFWEQYF
DNA: TGTGCCAGCAGTTACTCGAGTAGCGGGAGGGCCTTTTGGGAGCAGTACTTC
V: TRBV6-5
J: TRBJ2-7
length: 17
size: few
D: TRBD2

CDR3: CASSLSGGPEQFF
DNA: TGTGCCAGCAGCCTCAGCGGGGGGCCAGAGCAGTTCTTC
V: TRBV9
J: TRBJ2-1
length: 13
size: -
D: TRBD2

CDR3: CASSLAGSHGYTF
DNA: TGTGCCAGCAGCTTAGCAGGGAGCCATGGCTACACCTTC
V: TRBV7-9
J: TRBJ1-2
length: 13
size: -
D: -

CDR3: CASSIGASGSNEQFF
DNA: TGTGCCAGTAGTATAGGGGCTAGCGGGAGCAATGAGCAGTTCTTC
V: TRBV19
J: TRBJ2-1
length: 15
size: once
D: TRBD2

CDR3: CASSKGERVYEQYF
DNA: TGTGCCAGCAGTAAGGGGGAGAGGGTCTACGAGCAGTACTTC
V: TRBV28
J: TRBJ2-7
length: 14
size: -
D: -

CDR3: CSVERWGTYGYTF
DNA: TGCAGCGTTGAACGGTGGGGTACCTATGGCTACACCTTC
V: TRBV29-1
J: TRBJ1-2
length: 13
size: -
D: -

CDR3: CASSLFGLAGLTDTQYF
DNA: TGTGCCAGCAGCTTGTTCGGACTAGCGGGTCTCACAGATACGCAGTATTTT
V: TRBV5-6
J: TRBJ2-3
length: 17
size: -
D: TRBD2

CDR3: CASSQSVEEQFF
DNA: TGTGCCAGCAGCCAATCAGTTGAGGAGCAGTTCTTC
V: TRBV3-1
J: TRBJ2-1
length: 12
size: -
D: -

CDR3: CASSPAGTSGRRQETQYF
DNA: TGTGCCAGCAGCCCAGCCGGGACTAGCGGGAGGAGGCAAGAGACCCAGTACTTC
V: TRBV13
J: TRBJ2-5
length: 18
size: -
D: TRBD2

CDR3: CASSETVLYEKLFF
DNA: TGTGCCAGCAGTGAGACAGTTCTATATGAAAAACTGTTTTTT
V: TRBV25-1
J: TRBJ1-4
length: 14
size: -
D: -

CDR3: CATSDGGGSPLHF
DNA: TGTGCCACCTCGGACGGGGGGGGTTCACCCCTCCACTTT
V: TRBV28
J: TRBJ1-6
length: 13
size: -
D: -

CDR3: CASSGTSSRGTQYF
DNA: TGTGCCAGCAGCGGGACTAGTTCTCGTGGGACCCAGTACTTC
V: TRBV5-4
J: TRBJ2-5
length: 14
size: -
D: TRBD2

CDR3: CASSLPLAGGPLDEQFF
DNA: TGTGCCAGCAGCTTACCTCTAGCGGGAGGCCCTCTAGATGAGCAGTTCTTC
V: TRBV11-2
J: TRBJ2-1
length: 17
size: -
D: TRBD2

CDR3: CASSQVLRGRETQYF
DNA: TGCGCCAGCAGCCAAGTCTTGCGGGGCCGGGAGACCCAGTACTTC
V: TRBV4-1
J: TRBJ2-5
length: 15
size: -
D: -

CDR3: CASSPYLAGDSGTDTQYF
DNA: TGTGCCAGCAGCCCCTACTTAGCGGGAGATAGCGGCACAGATACGCAGTATTTT
V: TRBV3-1
J: TRBJ2-3
length: 18
size: once
D: TRBD2

CDR3: CSVEVKGGIEQYF
DNA: TGCAGCGTTGAAGTAAAGGGGGGGATCGAGCAGTACTTC
V: TRBV29-1
J: TRBJ2-7
length: 13
size: -
D: -

CDR3: CASSLLGGSSNEQFF
DNA: TGTGCCAGCAGTTTACTCGGCGGGAGCAGCAATGAGCAGTTCTTC
V: TRBV7-3
J: TRBJ2-1
length: 15
size: -
D: TRBD2

CDR3: CAISIGGETQYF
DNA: TGTGCCATCAGTATAGGAGGGGAGACCCAGTACTTC
V: TRBV10-3
J: TRBJ2-5
length: 12
size: -
D: -

CDR3: CASSQKRDRITYEQYF
DNA: TGTGCCAGCAGCCAAAAACGGGACAGGATCACCTACGAGCAGTACTTC
V: TRBV3-1
J: TRBJ2-7
length: 16
size: -
D: TRBD1

CDR3: CASSFVGGQIEQYF
DNA: TGTGCCAGCAGTTTTGTGGGGGGACAGATCGAGCAGTACTTC
V: TRBV27
J: TRBJ2-7
length: 14
size: once
D: -

CDR3: CAISESPGSHEQYF
DNA: TGTGCCATCAGTGAGTCGCCAGGGAGCCACGAGCAGTACTTC
V: TRBV10-3
J: TRBJ2-7
length: 14
size: -
D: -

CDR3: CASSPRRGSGDTDTQYF
DNA: TGTGCCAGCAGCCCTCGACGGGGGAGCGGGGACACAGATACGCAGTATTTT
V: TRBV11-3
J: TRBJ2-3
length: 17
size: -
D: TRBD2

CDR3: CAWNLDSPSYEQYF
DNA: TGTGCCTGGAACCTAGACTCCCCCTCCTACGAGCAGTACTTC
V: TRBV30
J: TRBJ2-7
length: 14
size: -
D: -

CDR3: CASSPGTFQETQYF
DNA: TGTGCCAGCAGTCCGGGGACATTCCAAGAGACCCAGTACTTC
V: TRBV28
J: TRBJ2-5
length: 14
size: -
D: -

CDR3: CASSSTRTAYGYTF
DNA: TGTGCCAGCAGCTCCACCCGGACAGCCTATGGCTACACCTTC
V: TRBV28
J: TRBJ1-2
length: 14
size: -
D: -

CDR3: CASSLAWSGQGPGELFF
DNA: TGTGCCAGCAGCTTAGCTTGGTCGGGCCAGGGCCCCGGGGAGCTGTTTTTT
V: TRBV7-9
J: TRBJ2-2
length: 17
size: -
D: -

CDR3: CASSLGPIGGYTF
DNA: TGTGCCAGCAGCCTGGGTCCTATAGGGGGCTACACCTTC
V: TRBV28
J: TRBJ1-2
length: 13
size: -
D: -